This T cell receptor beta chain was sequenced in a study of blood T cell repertoires in COVID-19 (dated by TCRdb to 2020 to 2021). Turning to the overall study: Collaborator samples came from the United States, Italy and Spain and covered acute and convalescent phases of COVID-19. Deeply sampled blood TCRbeta repertoires from subjects exposed to, actively infected with, or recovered from COVID-19 were included in the dataset. Where available, HLA class I and class II types were taken from metadata supplied by the sample provider and were not determined by assay-based typing. The material from the prospective study consisted of cDNA or gDNA derived from T cells, B-cell-depleted T cells, or PBMCs. The repertoires were released in a freely available public database meant as a resource for research on the immune response to SARS-CoV-2. A de-identified subject ID, COVID-19 status, age in years and sex were almost always included in the sample metadata. The samples were drawn from two sources: the first 160 participants of the ongoing ImmuneRACE study, and 1,200 or so subjects contributed by 6 global collaborators.

The immunoSEQ Assay, a bias-controlled multiplex PCR, was used to amplify TCRbeta CDR3 regions from genomic DNA. Per the authors' processing: Within the assay, amplification of reference gene primers was used to estimate how many nucleated cells each sample contained. To quantify the absolute abundance of each unique TCRbeta CDR3 rearrangement, sequence reads were collapsed and filtered. For each sample, productive Simpson clonality was calculated as the square root of Simpson's diversity index across productive rearrangements. TCRdb mirrors the immuneACCESS table, restricted to in-frame sequences. Some clones are absent from its copies; in checked studies, under half trace to an unresolved V gene, and the reason for the others is unknown. V and J calls and clone size are given by that table; D and trimming were obtained from the DNA. Counted in this sample were around 99,000 clones; roughly 83% of them appeared once. The ten largest clones take up around a sixth of the sample.

Whole blood was collected in K2EDTA tubes by collaborating institutions according to the institutions' own protocols. For TCRbeta analysis, collaborators shipped samples in one of three forms: frozen whole blood, isolated PBMCs, or DNA extracted from either of those sample types. With respect to this clone: There is no known antigen for this receptor. No much larger clone exists at a distance of one base, and base qualities are not known.

The paper's findings and limits, for the study overall: The amount of clinical and demographic metadata varied by source and participant and was provided uncurated.

This TCR derives from a woman aged 55-69 years with acute or convalescent COVID-19. The sequenced sample consisted of peripheral blood.

The nucleotides read TGTGCCAGCACCCTCGCGGTCACTGAAGCTTTCTTT. Translated, it reads CASTLAVTEAFF. The rearranged segments are TRBV7-2 and TRBJ1-1, with no confident D gene call. From a lookup of the germline V gene, CDR1 and CDR2 are SGHTA and FQGNSA. Including the terminal cysteine and phenylalanine, the CDR3 comprises 12 residues. Only the CDR3 part of the read is kept: 36 bases, read in frame from the first base. V lost 7 bases and J lost 4 bases; the stretch between them is 10 bases long.